Described below is a single TCR beta chain sequence and its context. Its target is not known. CDR1 SGHDT and CDR2 YYEEEE come from the germline V gene. The CDR3 is 14 amino acids. The V segment lost 4 bases and the J segment 3 bases; nucleotides outside the gene matches: 4. These data are taken from a study of STAT3 mutations in large granular lymphocyte leukemia. Study overall: Roughly half of the longitudinally sequenced T-LGLL patients carried detectable canonical activating STAT3 mutations. Notes on the study in general: Every T-cell large granular lymphocyte leukemia patient had at least one immunodominant TCR beta clonotype.

The assay was immunoSEQ multiplex PCR, and TCRdb's table has in-frame clones only and misses some. The sample yields approximately 45,000 clones, about 81% seen once. V gene TRBV5-6 combines with J gene TRBJ2-4, with 7 bases aligning to TRBD1. The sequenced sample consisted of PBMCs. The receptor was derived from a human donor with T large granular lymphocyte leukemia. Some clones in this sample may be carry-over from other donors' samples. The chain's CDR3 is CASSRQGVKNIQYF. The CDR3 DNA is TGTGCCAGCAGCCGTCAGGGGGTCAAAAACATTCAGTACTTC.